Here is one T cell receptor beta chain with its context. Its antigen is currently unknown. This record comes from a study of T cell responses to AZD1222 COVID-19 vaccine. This CDR3 has 15 residues. Germline loops: CDR1 LGHDT, CDR2 YNNKEL (reference sequence). V lost 5 bases and J lost 6; bases outside the gene matches: 5. Here immunoSEQ multiplex PCR was the method, and the copy in TCRdb shows in-frame clones only, minus some. The data hold around 120,000 clones, with 87% observed a single time. Overall study findings and caveats: Only five to seven AZD1222 recipients were seropositive at baseline.

The TCR originated in an adult who received the AZD1222 COVID-19 vaccine. The rearrangement uses TRBV3-1 (or the pseudogene TRBV3-2) and TRBJ2-1; 12 bases align to TRBD2. The starting material was peripheral blood, obtained 28 days after the second AZD1222 dose. Here the CDR3 DNA reads TGTGCCAGCAGCTCGCTAGCGGGAGGGCCCAATGAGCAGTTCTTC. Its protein is CASSSLAGGPNEQFF.